Listed below are T cell receptor beta chains from one sample, sequenced in a study of T cell repertoires in aging, cancer and after chemotherapy. Each CDR3 protein gets one entry after TCRdb re-called the multiplex PCR reads with MiXCR. There are fewer than 11,000 distinct CDR3 sequences in the sample; about 25% occur only once, and about 1.2% lies in the top ten. The sample taken for sequencing was blood. These receptors all come from a human donor in good health. CDR3s include the opening cysteine and the closing phenylalanine or tryptophan. Each record gives: D gene, V gene, J gene, clone size, CDR3 protein, CDR3 DNA. A D gene is named only where the DNA matches it firmly. Some rows have no size entry. The others give once, few or many, or a class for an expanded clone.

d_call: .; v_call: TRBV7-3; j_call: TRBJ1-6; clone_size: once; cdr3_aa: CASSQDPNSPLHF; cdr3_nt: TGCGCCAGCAGCCAAGACCCGAATTCACCCCTCCACTTT
d_call: TRBD2; v_call: TRBV20-1; j_call: TRBJ2-3; clone_size: .; cdr3_aa: CSAPLAGEDTQYF; cdr3_nt: TGCAGTGCCCCCCTTGCGGGAGAAGATACGCAGTATTTT
d_call: .; v_call: TRBV6-5; j_call: TRBJ1-2; clone_size: few; cdr3_aa: CASSERLASGINGYTF; cdr3_nt: TGTGCCAGCAGTGAAAGGTTAGCAAGTGGGATTAATGGCTACACCTTC
d_call: .; v_call: TRBV27; j_call: TRBJ2-7; clone_size: .; cdr3_aa: CASSVDIPYEQYF; cdr3_nt: TGTGCCAGCAGCGTAGATATCCCCTACGAGCAGTACTTC
d_call: TRBD2; v_call: TRBV19; j_call: TRBJ2-1; clone_size: medium-sized; cdr3_aa: CASRSRRASGSDEQFF; cdr3_nt: TGTGCCAGTAGAAGCCGGAGGGCTAGCGGGAGCGATGAGCAGTTCTTC
d_call: .; v_call: TRBV28; j_call: TRBJ2-2; clone_size: few; cdr3_aa: CATTRQGNTGELFF; cdr3_nt: TGTGCCACCACCCGTCAAGGAAACACCGGGGAGCTGTTTTTT
d_call: .; v_call: TRBV20-1; j_call: TRBJ1-5; clone_size: few; cdr3_aa: CSARWQSSNQPQHF; cdr3_nt: TGCAGTGCTAGGTGGCAGTCTAGCAATCAGCCCCAGCATTTT
d_call: TRBD1; v_call: TRBV27; j_call: TRBJ1-6; clone_size: .; cdr3_aa: CASTRDRRNSPLHF; cdr3_nt: TGTGCCAGCACCAGGGACAGGAGAAATTCACCCCTCCACTTT
d_call: .; v_call: TRBV28; j_call: TRBJ2-1; clone_size: few; cdr3_aa: CASSFSGRLNYNEQFF; cdr3_nt: TGTGCCAGCAGTTTCTCAGGGAGGCTTAACTACAATGAGCAGTTCTTC
d_call: .; v_call: TRBV19; j_call: TRBJ1-5; clone_size: .; cdr3_aa: CASSPSVVQPQHF; cdr3_nt: TGTGCCAGTAGTCCCTCGGTGGTTCAGCCCCAGCATTTT
d_call: .; v_call: TRBV5-4; j_call: TRBJ2-7; clone_size: .; cdr3_aa: CASSLLWGRSSYEQYF; cdr3_nt: TGTGCCAGCAGCTTGCTTTGGGGACGGAGCTCCTACGAGCAGTACTTC
d_call: TRBD1; v_call: TRBV18; j_call: TRBJ2-7; clone_size: .; cdr3_aa: CASSLGQDNEQYF; cdr3_nt: TGTGCCAGCTCCTTGGGACAGGACAACGAGCAGTACTTC
d_call: TRBD1; v_call: TRBV19; j_call: TRBJ1-5; clone_size: .; cdr3_aa: CASRPTGTENQPQHF; cdr3_nt: TGTGCCAGTAGGCCAACCGGGACAGAAAATCAGCCCCAGCATTTT
d_call: .; v_call: TRBV20-1; j_call: TRBJ2-3; clone_size: .; cdr3_aa: CSVRSPRGYTDTQYF; cdr3_nt: TGCAGTGTCAGGTCCCCACGGGGGTACACAGATACGCAGTATTTT
d_call: TRBD1; v_call: TRBV12-3/TRBV12-4; j_call: TRBJ1-1; clone_size: once; cdr3_aa: CTSSPHRGLGTEAFF; cdr3_nt: TGTACCAGCAGTCCACACAGGGGGCTGGGCACTGAAGCTTTCTTT
d_call: .; v_call: TRBV10-2; j_call: TRBJ2-5; clone_size: .; cdr3_aa: CASSGYGTDQETQYF; cdr3_nt: TGCGCCAGCAGCGGATACGGGACGGACCAAGAGACCCAGTACTTC
d_call: .; v_call: TRBV11-2; j_call: TRBJ2-1; clone_size: medium-sized; cdr3_aa: CASSHRGHTEQFF; cdr3_nt: TGTGCCAGCAGCCACCGGGGGCATACTGAGCAGTTCTTC
d_call: TRBD2; v_call: TRBV19; j_call: TRBJ2-1; clone_size: .; cdr3_aa: CASSRLAGGLETQFF; cdr3_nt: TGTGCCAGTAGTAGACTAGCGGGAGGGCTGGAGACCCAGTTCTTC
d_call: .; v_call: TRBV7-9; j_call: TRBJ2-2; clone_size: .; cdr3_aa: CASSLGPANTGELFF; cdr3_nt: TGTGCCAGCAGCTTGGGACCGGCGAACACCGGGGAGCTGTTTTTT
d_call: .; v_call: TRBV4-2; j_call: TRBJ2-2; clone_size: .; cdr3_aa: CASSQDTGPGELFF; cdr3_nt: TGTGCCAGCAGCCAAGACACAGGGCCCGGGGAGCTGTTTTTT
d_call: .; v_call: TRBV6-5; j_call: TRBJ1-4; clone_size: medium-sized; cdr3_aa: CASSYSRLEEKLFF; cdr3_nt: TGTGCCAGCAGTTACTCACGGCTTGAAGAAAAACTGTTTTTT
d_call: .; v_call: TRBV19; j_call: TRBJ2-1; clone_size: .; cdr3_aa: CASSESSRYGEQFF; cdr3_nt: TGTGCCAGTTCTGAGTCTAGCCGCTACGGGGAGCAGTTCTTC
d_call: .; v_call: TRBV20-1; j_call: TRBJ2-1; clone_size: .; cdr3_aa: CSARVGTIYNEQFF; cdr3_nt: TGCAGTGCTAGAGTCGGCACCATCTACAATGAGCAGTTCTTC
d_call: TRBD1; v_call: TRBV28; j_call: TRBJ2-2; clone_size: few; cdr3_aa: CASSTLPRQGTGELFF; cdr3_nt: TGTGCCAGCAGTACACTACCTCGACAGGGAACCGGGGAGCTGTTTTTT
d_call: .; v_call: TRBV28; j_call: TRBJ2-3; clone_size: few; cdr3_aa: CASGTSTDTQYF; cdr3_nt: TGTGCCAGCGGGACAAGCACAGATACGCAGTATTTT
d_call: .; v_call: TRBV20-1; j_call: TRBJ1-1; clone_size: .; cdr3_aa: CSARDQRRTGMAFF; cdr3_nt: TGCAGTGCTAGAGACCAACGCCGCACAGGTATGGCTTTCTTT
d_call: .; v_call: TRBV28; j_call: TRBJ2-3; clone_size: once; cdr3_aa: CASGLSRGRALGTQYF; cdr3_nt: TGTGCCAGCGGCCTGAGTAGGGGCAGGGCTCTCGGTACGCAGTATTTT
d_call: TRBD2; v_call: TRBV24-1; j_call: TRBJ2-1; clone_size: .; cdr3_aa: CATSGGLASYNEQFF; cdr3_nt: TGTGCCACCAGTGGTGGACTAGCATCTTACAATGAGCAGTTCTTC
d_call: .; v_call: TRBV20-1; j_call: TRBJ1-2; clone_size: .; cdr3_aa: CSAREQGHNYGYTF; cdr3_nt: TGCAGTGCTAGAGAACAGGGACATAACTATGGCTACACCTTC
d_call: .; v_call: TRBV5-6; j_call: TRBJ2-7; clone_size: few; cdr3_aa: CASSSSEGFRDEQYF; cdr3_nt: TGTGCCAGCAGCTCCTCAGAGGGGTTTCGGGACGAGCAGTACTTC
d_call: .; v_call: TRBV4-1; j_call: TRBJ2-7; clone_size: .; cdr3_aa: CASSQEREGSYEQYF; cdr3_nt: TGCGCCAGCAGCCAAGAACGGGAAGGGAGCTACGAGCAGTACTTC
d_call: .; v_call: TRBV15; j_call: TRBJ1-1; clone_size: medium-sized; cdr3_aa: CATSTGDLNVAFF; cdr3_nt: TGTGCCACCAGCACCGGGGATTTAAACGTAGCTTTCTTT
d_call: .; v_call: TRBV27; j_call: TRBJ1-4; clone_size: .; cdr3_aa: CASSSYSRVGEKLFF; cdr3_nt: TGTGCCAGCAGTTCATACTCTAGGGTTGGTGAAAAACTGTTTTTT
d_call: TRBD2; v_call: TRBV7-9; j_call: TRBJ2-1; clone_size: medium-sized; cdr3_aa: CASSTSGQFF; cdr3_nt: TGTGCCAGCAGTACTAGCGGGCAGTTCTTC
d_call: .; v_call: TRBV4-1; j_call: TRBJ1-1; clone_size: .; cdr3_aa: CASGIGGSSEAFF; cdr3_nt: TGCGCCAGCGGGATTGGCGGTTCATCGGAAGCTTTCTTT
d_call: TRBD2; v_call: TRBV7-2; j_call: TRBJ2-7; clone_size: .; cdr3_aa: CVSSLQRGSYEQYF; cdr3_nt: TGTGTCAGCAGCTTACAGCGGGGCTCCTACGAGCAGTACTTC
d_call: TRBD2; v_call: TRBV24-1; j_call: TRBJ2-1; clone_size: .; cdr3_aa: CATSGTSGSREQFF; cdr3_nt: TGTGCCACCAGTGGTACTAGCGGGAGTCGTGAGCAGTTCTTC
d_call: TRBD1; v_call: TRBV19; j_call: TRBJ2-7; clone_size: medium-sized; cdr3_aa: CASSIEQGVSYEQYF; cdr3_nt: TGTGCCAGTAGTATAGAACAGGGGGTCTCCTACGAGCAGTACTTC
d_call: TRBD1; v_call: TRBV4-1; j_call: TRBJ2-6; clone_size: .; cdr3_aa: CASRQGSGANVLTF; cdr3_nt: TGCGCCAGCCGACAGGGCTCCGGGGCCAACGTCCTGACTTTC
d_call: .; v_call: TRBV5-4; j_call: TRBJ1-1; clone_size: .; cdr3_aa: CASSFSVNTEAFF; cdr3_nt: TGTGCCAGCAGCTTTTCAGTGAACACTGAAGCTTTCTTT
d_call: TRBD2; v_call: TRBV6-1; j_call: TRBJ2-7; clone_size: few; cdr3_aa: CASSELISGGDEQYF; cdr3_nt: TGTGCCAGCAGTGAACTGATTAGCGGGGGTGACGAGCAGTACTTC
d_call: TRBD2; v_call: TRBV20-1; j_call: TRBJ2-1; clone_size: .; cdr3_aa: CSARDPEREANEQFF; cdr3_nt: TGCAGTGCTAGAGATCCAGAGCGGGAGGCGAATGAGCAGTTCTTC
d_call: .; v_call: TRBV28; j_call: TRBJ2-2; clone_size: .; cdr3_aa: CASSFTNTGELFF; cdr3_nt: TGTGCCAGCAGTTTTACGAACACCGGGGAGCTGTTTTTT
d_call: TRBD2; v_call: TRBV30; j_call: TRBJ2-7; clone_size: medium-sized; cdr3_aa: CAWSLAGEQYF; cdr3_nt: TGTGCCTGGAGTCTAGCGGGCGAGCAGTACTTC
d_call: .; v_call: TRBV9; j_call: TRBJ1-5; clone_size: .; cdr3_aa: CASSVGTGNQPQHF; cdr3_nt: TGTGCCAGCAGCGTAGGAACAGGAAATCAGCCCCAGCATTTT
d_call: .; v_call: TRBV28; j_call: TRBJ1-2; clone_size: .; cdr3_aa: CASSPHAMANYGYTF; cdr3_nt: TGTGCCAGCAGCCCCCACGCTATGGCCAACTATGGCTACACCTTC
d_call: .; v_call: TRBV27; j_call: TRBJ2-7; clone_size: few; cdr3_aa: CASSLSDMVGYEQYF; cdr3_nt: TGTGCCAGCAGTTTATCAGACATGGTAGGCTACGAGCAGTACTTC
d_call: .; v_call: TRBV6-5; j_call: TRBJ2-1; clone_size: .; cdr3_aa: CASSQGRGRSSYNEQFF; cdr3_nt: TGTGCCAGCAGCCAAGGGCGGGGCAGGAGCTCCTACAATGAGCAGTTCTTC
d_call: .; v_call: TRBV20-1; j_call: TRBJ2-1; clone_size: .; cdr3_aa: CSARDATGRRGGEQFF; cdr3_nt: TGCAGTGCTAGAGATGCGACGGGACGGAGGGGAGGTGAGCAGTTCTTC
d_call: .; v_call: TRBV19; j_call: TRBJ1-1; clone_size: few; cdr3_aa: CATRAASTEAFF; cdr3_nt: TGTGCCACCAGAGCGGCGTCCACTGAAGCTTTCTTT
d_call: .; v_call: TRBV5-6; j_call: TRBJ2-5; clone_size: .; cdr3_aa: CASSWNEAPEETQYF; cdr3_nt: TGTGCCAGCAGCTGGAATGAAGCGCCAGAGGAGACCCAGTACTTC
d_call: .; v_call: TRBV21-1; j_call: TRBJ1-5; clone_size: few; cdr3_aa: CASSKAGQGLPQHF; cdr3_nt: TGTGCCAGCAGCAAAGCGGGACAGGGTCTGCCCCAGCATTTT
d_call: .; v_call: TRBV27; j_call: TRBJ2-7; clone_size: medium-sized; cdr3_aa: CASSSPLGREQYF; cdr3_nt: TGTGCCAGCAGTTCCCCCCTGGGCCGAGAGCAGTACTTC
d_call: TRBD1; v_call: TRBV27; j_call: TRBJ1-1; clone_size: medium-sized; cdr3_aa: CASSLVQGALNTEAFF; cdr3_nt: TGTGCCAGCAGTTTAGTCCAGGGGGCACTGAACACTGAAGCTTTCTTT
d_call: .; v_call: TRBV19; j_call: TRBJ2-7; clone_size: medium-sized; cdr3_aa: CASSIHTSPLGEQYF; cdr3_nt: TGTGCCAGTAGTATACATACGAGCCCTCTTGGCGAGCAGTACTTC